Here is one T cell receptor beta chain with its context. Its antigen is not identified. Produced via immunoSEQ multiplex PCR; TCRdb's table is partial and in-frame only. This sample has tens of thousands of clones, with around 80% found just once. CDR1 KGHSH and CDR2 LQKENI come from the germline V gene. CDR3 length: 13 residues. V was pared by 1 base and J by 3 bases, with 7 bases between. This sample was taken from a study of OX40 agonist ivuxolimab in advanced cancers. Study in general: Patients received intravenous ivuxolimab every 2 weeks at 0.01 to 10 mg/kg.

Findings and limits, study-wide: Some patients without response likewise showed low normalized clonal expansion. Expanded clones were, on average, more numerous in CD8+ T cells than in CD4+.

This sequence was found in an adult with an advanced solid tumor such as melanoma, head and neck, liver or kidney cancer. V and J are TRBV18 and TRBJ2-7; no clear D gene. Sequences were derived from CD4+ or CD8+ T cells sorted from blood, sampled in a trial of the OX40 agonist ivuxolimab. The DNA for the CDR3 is TGTGCCAGCTCACCACTAGTTAGCTACGAGCAGTACTTC. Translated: CASSPLVSYEQYF.